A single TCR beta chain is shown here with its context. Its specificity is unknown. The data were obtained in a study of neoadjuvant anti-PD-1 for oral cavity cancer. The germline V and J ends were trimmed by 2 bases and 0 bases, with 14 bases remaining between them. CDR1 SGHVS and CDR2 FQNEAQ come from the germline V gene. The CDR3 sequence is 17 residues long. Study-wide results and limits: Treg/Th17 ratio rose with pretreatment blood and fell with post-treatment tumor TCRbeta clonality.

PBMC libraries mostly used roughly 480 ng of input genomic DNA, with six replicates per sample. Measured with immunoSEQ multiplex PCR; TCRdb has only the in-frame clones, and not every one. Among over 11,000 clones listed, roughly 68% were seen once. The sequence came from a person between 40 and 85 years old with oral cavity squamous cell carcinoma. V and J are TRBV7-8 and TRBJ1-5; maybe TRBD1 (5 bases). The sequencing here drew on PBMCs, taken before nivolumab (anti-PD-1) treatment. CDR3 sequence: CASSLSNRGFSNQPQHF. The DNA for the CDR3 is TGTGCCAGCAGCTTATCCAACCGGGGGTTTAGCAATCAGCCCCAGCATTTT.